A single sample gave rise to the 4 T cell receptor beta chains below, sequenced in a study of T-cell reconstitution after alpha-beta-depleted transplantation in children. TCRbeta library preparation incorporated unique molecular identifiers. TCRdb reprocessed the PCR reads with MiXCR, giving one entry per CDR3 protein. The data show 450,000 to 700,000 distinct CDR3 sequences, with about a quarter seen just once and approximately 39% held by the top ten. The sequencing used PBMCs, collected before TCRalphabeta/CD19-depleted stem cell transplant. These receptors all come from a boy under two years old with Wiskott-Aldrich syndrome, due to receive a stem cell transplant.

This CDR3 is CASSGLAGGTEQYF. The CDR3 DNA reads as TGCGCCAGCAGCGGACTAGCGGGGGGGACCGAGCAGTACTTC. This chain links TRBV5-1 with TRBJ2-7; TRBD2 matches at 15 bases. The CDR3 totals 14 residues. Trimming cost V 4 bases and J 6 bases; bases outside gene matches: 2. CDR1 and CDR2 (germline): SGHRS, YFSETQ.

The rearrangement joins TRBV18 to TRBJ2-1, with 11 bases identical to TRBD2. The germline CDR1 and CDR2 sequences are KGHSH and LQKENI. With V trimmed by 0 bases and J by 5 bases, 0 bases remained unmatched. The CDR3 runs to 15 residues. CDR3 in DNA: TGTGCCAGCTCACCACCGGGACTAGCGGACAATGAGCAGTTCTTC. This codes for CASSPPGLADNEQFF.

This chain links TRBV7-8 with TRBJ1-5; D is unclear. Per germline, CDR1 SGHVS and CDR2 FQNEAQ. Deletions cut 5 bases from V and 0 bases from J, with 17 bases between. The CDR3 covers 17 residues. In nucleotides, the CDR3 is TGTGCCAGCAGCCCATCCTGGGCAGTCCTTAGCAATCAGCCCCAGCATTTT. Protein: CASSPSWAVLSNQPQHF.

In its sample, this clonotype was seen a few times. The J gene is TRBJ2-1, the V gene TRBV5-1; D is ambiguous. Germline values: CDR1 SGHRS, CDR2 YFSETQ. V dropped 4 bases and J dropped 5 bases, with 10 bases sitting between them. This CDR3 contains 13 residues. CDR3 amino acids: CASSPPRDNEQFF. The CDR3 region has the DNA TGCGCCAGCAGCCCCCCTAGGGACAATGAGCAGTTCTTC.